This T cell receptor (beta chain) was recovered during a study of cytomegalovirus exposure and HLA in healthy donors. Overall study context: An early data release held tens of millions of unique TCRs from HLA-typed donors. Overall study results and limits: Later on, a genetic analysis was performed. It linked a missense variant in DCLRE1C with V- and J-gene trimming of TCR beta.

PCR used 60 Vbeta primers and 13 Jbeta primers. As originally analysed: An analysis performed later counted 72 million or so unique TCR beta chains (roughly 9.9 million of them shared). TCRdb's table, derived via immunoSEQ multiplex PCR, lists solely in-frame clones and lacks some. From that table come the V and J calls and clone size; the DNA was used to work out D and trimming. The sample holds approximately 200,000 clones; roughly 80% are singletons and the top ten take 6.5%. Concerning this clone itself: Its antigen is unidentified.

The germline CDR1 and CDR2 sequences are LNHDA and SQIVND (reference sequence). Trimming stripped 1 base from V and 5 bases from J, with 10 bases between. CDR3 length: 14 residues. This chain joins TRBV19 and TRBJ2-3; D perhaps matches TRBD1 (6 bases). The clonotype originates from a woman aged 45 to 65 in good health and CMV-seropositive. The sample taken for sequencing was PBMCs. The DNA of the CDR3 is TGTGCCAGTAGTATAGGCGGCAGGGGAGATACGCAGTATTTT. This translates into CASSIGGRGDTQYF.